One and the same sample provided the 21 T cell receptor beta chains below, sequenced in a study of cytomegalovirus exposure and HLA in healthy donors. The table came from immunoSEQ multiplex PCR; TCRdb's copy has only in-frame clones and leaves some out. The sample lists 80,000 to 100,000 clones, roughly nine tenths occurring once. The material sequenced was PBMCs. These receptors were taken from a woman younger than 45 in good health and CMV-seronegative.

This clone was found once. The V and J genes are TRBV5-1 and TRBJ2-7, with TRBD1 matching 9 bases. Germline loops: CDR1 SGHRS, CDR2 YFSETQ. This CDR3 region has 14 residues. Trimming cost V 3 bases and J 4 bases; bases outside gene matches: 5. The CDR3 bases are TGCGCCAGCAGCTCCGGGACAGGGTTATACGAGCAGTACTTC. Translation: CASSSGTGLYEQYF.

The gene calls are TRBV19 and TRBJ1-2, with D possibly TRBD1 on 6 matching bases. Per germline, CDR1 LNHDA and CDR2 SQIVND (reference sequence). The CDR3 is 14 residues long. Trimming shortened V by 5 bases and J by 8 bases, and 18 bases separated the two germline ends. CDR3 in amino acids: CASSLILQGYGYTF. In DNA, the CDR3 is TGTGCCAGTAGTCTGATTCTACAGGGTTACGGCTACACCTTC.

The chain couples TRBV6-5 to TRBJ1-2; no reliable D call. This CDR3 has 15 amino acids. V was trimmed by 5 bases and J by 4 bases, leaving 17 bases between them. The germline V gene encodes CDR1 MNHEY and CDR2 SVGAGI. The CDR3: CASSTGHRRPYGYTF. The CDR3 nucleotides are TGTGCCAGCAGTACCGGCCATAGGAGACCCTATGGCTACACCTTC.

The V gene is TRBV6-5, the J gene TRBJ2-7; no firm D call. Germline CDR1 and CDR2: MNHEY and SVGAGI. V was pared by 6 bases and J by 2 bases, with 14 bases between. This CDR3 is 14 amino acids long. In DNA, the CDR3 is TGTGCCAGCAGCCATTCGACTGGAGCCTACGAGCAGTACTTC. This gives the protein CASSHSTGAYEQYF.

In nucleotides, the CDR3 is TGTGCCAGCAGCCTAGGGGGCCTCTCCTACAATGAGCAGTTCTTC. Translating gives CASSLGGLSYNEQFF. The chain uses TRBV7-8 and TRBJ2-1; 7 positions match TRBD1. This CDR3 has 15 residues. Germline V gene sequence: CDR1 SGHVS, CDR2 FQNEAQ. Trimming removed 5 bases from V and 0 bases from J; junction bases left unmatched: 4.

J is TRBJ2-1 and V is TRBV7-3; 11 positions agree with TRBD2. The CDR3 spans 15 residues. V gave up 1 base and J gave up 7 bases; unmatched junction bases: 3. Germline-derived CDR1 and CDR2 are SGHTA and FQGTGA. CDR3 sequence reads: CASSLKPSGGNEQFF. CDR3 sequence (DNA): TGTGCCAGCAGCTTAAAGCCTAGCGGGGGGAATGAGCAGTTCTTC.

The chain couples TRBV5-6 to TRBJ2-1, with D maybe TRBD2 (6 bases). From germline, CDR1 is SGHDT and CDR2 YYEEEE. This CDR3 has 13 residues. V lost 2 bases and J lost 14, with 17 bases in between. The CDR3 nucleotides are TGTGCCAGCAGCTTCGTAGGCCCCTCGGGGGAGTTCTTC. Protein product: CASSFVGPSGEFF.

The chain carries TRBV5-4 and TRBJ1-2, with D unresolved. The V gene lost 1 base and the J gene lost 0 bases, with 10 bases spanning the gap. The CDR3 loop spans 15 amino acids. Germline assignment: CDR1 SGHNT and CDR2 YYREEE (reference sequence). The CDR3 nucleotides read TGTGCCAGCAGCTTGTCGGGAGGCACTAACTATGGCTACACCTTC. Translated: CASSLSGGTNYGYTF.

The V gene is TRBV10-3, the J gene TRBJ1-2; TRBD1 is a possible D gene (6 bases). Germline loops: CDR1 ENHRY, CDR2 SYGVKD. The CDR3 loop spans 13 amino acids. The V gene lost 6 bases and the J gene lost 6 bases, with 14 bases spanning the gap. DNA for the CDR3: TGTGCCATCAGATACAGGGTACTTGATGGCTACACCTTC. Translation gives CAIRYRVLDGYTF.

The CDR3 loop reads CASSLSDLNQPQHF. Here the CDR3 DNA reads TGTGCCAGCAGCTTATCCGACTTAAATCAGCCCCAGCATTTT. The genes are TRBV7-9 and TRBJ1-5; D unresolved. The CDR3 length is 14 residues. Germline CDR1 reads SEHNR; CDR2 reads FQNEAQ (reference sequence). V was cut by 2 bases and J by 4 bases, with 9 bases left in between. The whole variable domain, filled in from reference TRBV7-9 and TRBJ1-5, reads DTGVSQNPRHKITKRGQNVTFRCDPISEHNRLYWYRQTLGQGPEFLTYFQNEAQLEKSRLLSDRFSAERPKGSFSTLEIQRTEQGDSAMYLCASSLSDLNQPQHFGDGTRLSIL.

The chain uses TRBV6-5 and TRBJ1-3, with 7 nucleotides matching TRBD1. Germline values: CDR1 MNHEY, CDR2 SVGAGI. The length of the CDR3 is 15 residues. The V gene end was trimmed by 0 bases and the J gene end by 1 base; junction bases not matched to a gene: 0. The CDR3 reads CASSYSTGSGNTIYF. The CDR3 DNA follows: TGTGCCAGCAGTTACTCGACAGGGTCTGGAAACACCATATATTTT.

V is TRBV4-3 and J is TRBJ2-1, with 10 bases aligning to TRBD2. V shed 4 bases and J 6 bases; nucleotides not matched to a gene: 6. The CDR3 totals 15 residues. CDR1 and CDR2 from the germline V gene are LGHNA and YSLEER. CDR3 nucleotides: TGCGCCAGCAGCCGATCTAGCGGGAGAGGCAATGAGCAGTTCTTC. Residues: CASSRSSGRGNEQFF.

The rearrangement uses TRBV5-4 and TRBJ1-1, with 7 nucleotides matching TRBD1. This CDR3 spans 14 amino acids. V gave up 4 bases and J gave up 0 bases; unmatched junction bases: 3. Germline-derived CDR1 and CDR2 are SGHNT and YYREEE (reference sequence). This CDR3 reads CASSPGTVNTEAFF. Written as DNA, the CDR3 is TGTGCCAGCAGCCCCGGGACAGTGAACACTGAAGCTTTCTTT.

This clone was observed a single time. CDR3 region: CASSRAGMSYTF. The CDR3 bases are TGTGCCAGCAGTAGAGCAGGGATGAGCTACACCTTC. The chain joins TRBV13 to TRBJ1-2; TRBD1 might be the D (5 bases). V was cut by 6 bases and J by 9 bases, with 14 bases left in between. This CDR3 is 12 amino acids long. Germline V lookup: CDR1 PRHDT, CDR2 FYEKMQ (reference sequence).

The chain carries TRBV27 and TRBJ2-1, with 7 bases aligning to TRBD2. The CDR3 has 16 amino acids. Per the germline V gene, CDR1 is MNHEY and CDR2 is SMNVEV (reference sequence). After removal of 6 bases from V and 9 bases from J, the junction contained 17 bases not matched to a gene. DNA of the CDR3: TGTGCCAGCAGGGAGACTAGCCGCCTGGGTTTGGCTGAGCAGTTCTTC. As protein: CASRETSRLGLAEQFF.

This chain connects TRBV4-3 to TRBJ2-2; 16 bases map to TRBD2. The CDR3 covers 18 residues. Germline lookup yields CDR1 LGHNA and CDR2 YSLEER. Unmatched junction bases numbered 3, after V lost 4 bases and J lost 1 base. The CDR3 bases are TGCGCCAGCAGCCCAGGGACTAGCGGGAGGGGGAACACCGGGGAGCTGTTTTTT. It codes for CASSPGTSGRGNTGELFF.

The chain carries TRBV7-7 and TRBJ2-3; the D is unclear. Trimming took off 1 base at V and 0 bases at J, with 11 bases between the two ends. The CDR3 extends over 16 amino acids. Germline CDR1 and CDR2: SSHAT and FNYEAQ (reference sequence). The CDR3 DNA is TGTGCCAGCAGCTTAGGCTTGAGTAAAAGCACAGATACGCAGTATTTT. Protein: CASSLGLSKSTDTQYF.

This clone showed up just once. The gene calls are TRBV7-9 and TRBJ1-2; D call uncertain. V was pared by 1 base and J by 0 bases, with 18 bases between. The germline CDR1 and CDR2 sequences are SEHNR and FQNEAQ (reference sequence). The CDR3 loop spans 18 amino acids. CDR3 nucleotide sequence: TGTGCCAGCAGCTTAGAGAGACCTTACAGCTCTCCTAACTATGGCTACACCTTC. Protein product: CASSLERPYSSPNYGYTF.

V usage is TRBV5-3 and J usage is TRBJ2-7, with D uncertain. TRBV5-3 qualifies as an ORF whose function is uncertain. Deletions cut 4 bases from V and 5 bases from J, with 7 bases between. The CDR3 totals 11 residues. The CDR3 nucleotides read TGTGCCAGAAGCCCCGCGAACGAGCAGTACTTC. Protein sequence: CARSPANEQYF.

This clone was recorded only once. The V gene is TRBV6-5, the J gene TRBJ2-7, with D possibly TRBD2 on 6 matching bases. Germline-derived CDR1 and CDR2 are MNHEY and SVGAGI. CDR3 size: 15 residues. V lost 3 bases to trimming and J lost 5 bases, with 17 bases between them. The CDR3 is CASSYGEGRPHEQYF. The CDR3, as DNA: TGTGCCAGCAGTTATGGAGAGGGGAGGCCCCACGAGCAGTACTTC.

CDR3 sequence reads: CASSRTGVEEQYF. CDR3 bases: TGTGCCAGCAGTCGAACAGGGGTTGAAGAGCAGTACTTC. This rearrangement joins TRBV7-2 to TRBJ2-7, with TRBD1 matching over 7 bases. The germline gives CDR1 SGHTA, CDR2 FQGNSA. The CDR3 has 13 residues. The ends lost 6 bases at V and 7 bases at J; junction bases unmatched: 9.